The sequence of this TCR beta chain was determined in a study of CD8 T cells in ankylosing spondylitis. As to this clonotype: Its antigen remains unknown.

Quantitative molecular-barcoded 5'-RACE generated the TCR beta libraries. TCRdb passed the 5' RACE reads through MiXCR, listing each CDR3 protein once. The top ten clones hold 15% to 20% of a sample with roughly 400,000 distinct CDR3 sequences, about 20% of them seen once. Study-wide findings and caveats: The disease-linked clones had a CD8+ phenotype and low blood frequencies. Reports of some motif variants in reactive arthritis synovial fluid and blood predate this one. Blood from ankylosing spondylitis patients appeared to carry a characteristic eight-variant TCR beta motif. Reportedly, significant enrichment of disease-linked clones occurred in matched ankylosing spondylitis synovial fluid.

The CDR3 covers 14 residues. Trimming left V 4 bases short and J 6 bases short, with 15 bases between. In germline, CDR1 is SGHDN, CDR2 FVKESK. The sequence was obtained from a male donor with ankylosing spondylitis. This chain links TRBV14 with TRBJ2-5; no firm D call. Sequencing used blood, either unsorted or a sorted T cell fraction (not recorded which). The CDR3 DNA reads TGTGCCAGCAGCCCTAATGGAAGGCATAAGACCCAGTACTTC. This sequence encodes CASSPNGRHKTQYF.